This TCR beta chain derives from a study of CD8+ T cells in alopecia areata. Study details: Twice daily, treated patients received 5 to 10 mg of oral tofacitinib.

Notes on the study in general: Sharing of TCR sequences between patients (possibly for HLA-related reasons) was less clear than in mice. When scalp samples are sequenced, resident alphabeta T cells of normal skin are also captured.

As the sequencing template, cDNA was produced by extracting RNA and reverse transcribing it. Repertoires were generated with immunoSEQ multiplex PCR, while TCRdb's copy carries only in-frame clones and drops some. Of roughly 120,000 clones in the sample, around two fifths are singletons; the top ten hold over 3%. The V end was cut by 4 bases, the J end by 5 bases, with 16 bases between. The CDR3 is made up of 15 amino acids. Concerning this clone itself: Its antigen is undetermined.

The investigators collected lesional scalp punch biopsies and peripheral blood from alopecia areata patients. Specimen: CD4+ T cells sorted from blood. The rearrangement uses TRBV5-7 and TRBJ1-5, with a tentative D call TRBD1 (5 bases). TRBV5-7 is annotated as an ORF whose role is uncertain. This receptor was identified in a human donor with alopecia areata. CDR3: CASSPPGQVYQPQHF. In nucleotides, the CDR3 is TGTGCCAGCAGCCCCCCGGGGCAGGTCTATCAGCCCCAGCATTTT.